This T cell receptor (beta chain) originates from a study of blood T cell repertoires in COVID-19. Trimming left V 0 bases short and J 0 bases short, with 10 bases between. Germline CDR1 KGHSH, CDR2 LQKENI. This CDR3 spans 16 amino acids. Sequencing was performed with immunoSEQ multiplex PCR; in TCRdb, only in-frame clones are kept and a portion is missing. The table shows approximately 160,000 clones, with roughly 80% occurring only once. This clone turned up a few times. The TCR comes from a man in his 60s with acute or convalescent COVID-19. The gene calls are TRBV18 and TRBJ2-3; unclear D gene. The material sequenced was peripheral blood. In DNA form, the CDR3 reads TGTGCCAGCTCACCACCCAACAGTTATAGCACAGATACGCAGTATTTT. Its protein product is CASSPPNSYSTDTQYF.